The 2 T cell receptor beta chains presented below share a single source sample, sequenced in a study of CD8 T cells in Susac syndrome. An amount of RNA that ranged from roughly 0.45 to 1 ug was reverse transcribed with random hexamers. Each CDR3 protein gets one entry after TCRdb re-called the immunoSEQ multiplex PCR reads with MiXCR. The sample comprises tens of thousands of distinct CDR3 sequences, more than 85% of which are singletons, and more than 0.45% rests with the top ten. Source material: CD8+ T cells from PBMCs. The receptors shown here come from a human donor in good health.

This clonotype was seen just once. This CDR3 reads CSARDPTGLWSDEQYF. The CDR3, as DNA: TGCAGTGCTAGAGATCCAACGGGACTATGGTCGGACGAGCAGTACTTC. The chain couples TRBV20-1 to TRBJ2-7, with 7 positions matching TRBD2. V was pared by 0 bases and J by 5 bases, with 13 bases of the junction left unmatched. Germline CDR1 is DFQATT and CDR2 is SNEGSKA (reference sequence). This CDR3 is 16 amino acids long.

The table lists this clonotype with a count of one. J is TRBJ1-4 and V is TRBV20-1; D uncertain. Germline values: CDR1 DFQATT, CDR2 SNEGSKA (reference sequence). Trimming took 6 bases from V and 0 from J, leaving 11 bases between them. The CDR3 consists of 14 residues. CDR3 DNA: TGCAGTGCAGCCTCTACCGCAACTAATGAAAAACTGTTTTTT. It translates to CSAASTATNEKLFF.